This T cell receptor beta chain originates from a study of cytomegalovirus exposure and HLA in healthy donors listed by TCRdb under 2017. For context, the study as a whole: According to an earlier analysis of several hundred of the donors, 150 million to 200 million T cells yielded 90 million to 140 million unique TCR beta sequences and 276 Gb of sequence data. A separate validation cohort of more than 100 different subjects was used in addition to the roughly 700-subject first cohort. An early release covering 500 to 750 HLA-typed donors comprised around 300 gigabases of sequencing data and some 79 million unique TCR sequences. Donor age, sex, ethnicity and CMV serostatus were compiled together with the repertoire data. The number of donors typed differed by locus, with about 629-630 for A, B, C, DRB1 and DQB1, 522 for DQA1, 600 to 610 for DPA1, and 400 to 490 for DPB1. Every repertoire in the discovery cohort had been generated on one and the same sequencing platform. A later genetic analysis used genome-wide SNP genotypes for about 65% of the 666 donors, treating that subset as a discovery cohort. A later analysis re-analyzed previously published TCR beta repertoires from about 730 donors and added high-resolution HLA genotyping to study TCR occurrence patterns. High-throughput TCR immunosequencing, statistical association of individual TCRs with disease status, and machine learning were combined to predict cytomegalovirus infection status. In an earlier analysis of 550 to 700 of the donors, high-throughput TCR beta sequencing was used to judge whether each TCR beta V gene segment behaved as functional or pseudogenic. The genetic ancestry cluster associated with self-reported Caucasian donors included 70% to 85% of the roughly 400 genotyped donors. Class I and class II HLA loci were covered by the typing at four-digit resolution. The later analysis used no new phenotypic data to find candidate immune exposures, relying instead on TCR beta sequences and their occurrence across donors. The study used immunosequencing to profile the T cell repertoires of 666 subjects and linked those repertoires to cytomegalovirus serostatus. The aim of the study was to test whether cataloging public T cell receptors could identify signatures of past pathogen exposure. Across roughly 420 genotyped donors of the cohort, an average of about 240,000 unique TCR beta nucleotide sequences per donor were sequenced, and approximately 17% of those sequences were non-productive. Because of strong linkage in the cohort, roughly five DR-DQ haplotypes were treated as single units for association and clustering. Summary of the overall study and its limitations: HLA typing was unavailable for some donors at each locus, so association tests used only the typed subset. The earlier analysis of approximately 540 of the donors excluded approximately 15 rarely observed V segments, including chromosome 9 orphons, because counts were too low. The classifier was reported to diagnose cytomegalovirus status with high specificity and sensitivity in both the original and validation cohorts. When HLA alleles, especially DR and DQ, strongly co-occurred, attributing TCR associations to individual alleles was difficult. Sequencing depth was assumed to be roughly uniform across donors in the presence/absence analyses, though that assumption may not hold. Most TCR sequences were seen in very few donors, while some public TCRs were found in many individuals. Compared with the 666-donor mean, donors in an Asian-associated ancestry cluster had fewer N-insertions in productive TCRs, according to a later genetic analysis. A later genetic analysis associated a missense DCLRE1C variant with V-gene and J-gene trimming of TCR beta chains, and an independent cohort replicated the association. The cohort was sequenced for TCR beta chains only, and without alpha or paired-chain data the features that could be detected were limited. In a later analysis, HLA-associated TCR beta chains showed more clonal expansion and lower generation probabilities than non-associated chains that were equally common. Broadly in line with IMGT annotations, most TCR beta V segments showed up in productive rearrangements about 87% or about 30% of the time in an earlier analysis of several hundred of the donors. Several of the top co-occurrence clusters appeared to be linked to parvovirus B19, influenza, CMV and Epstein-Barr virus, according to a later analysis. Immune exposure information for the cohort was limited to CMV serostatus. The sequencing pipeline was judged likely to have produced a cluster of highly shared sequence variants as a technical artifact. Some IMGT-functional V segments, including TRBV6-2 and TRBV6-3, could not be distinguished by the 87-base-pair reads and were therefore excluded. A few of the identified cytomegalovirus-associated TCR beta chains were confirmed in vitro to be specific for cytomegalovirus antigens. A later analysis associated about 17,000 TCR beta sequences with specific HLA alleles at a false discovery rate of 0.05. According to a later analysis, most CMV-associated TCR beta chains appeared to be HLA-restricted, and the HLA associations seemed to be driven largely by CMV exposure. The authors suggested that the approach could potentially be extended to other disease states and immunological phenotypes. The study gave a list of some 150 TCR beta chains associated with cytomegalovirus. A further reported finding was that TCR beta sequences accurately predicted the HLA-A and HLA-B alleles for most subjects in the first cohort. In a later analysis, the rate of TCR association differed among HLA loci, with DRB1 alleles having the most associated TCRs and HLA-C alleles having the fewest. Correlated functional status among segregating V segments might be attributable to linkage disequilibrium, but an unknown experimental factor could not be ruled out.

V loses 7 bases, J loses 3 bases, and the germline ends lie 11 bases apart. The cysteine opens and the phenylalanine closes a CDR3 of 13 amino acids. Of the read, only the CDR3 DNA is kept; its 39 bases are in frame from base 1. In the germline V gene, CDR1 corresponds to SGHRS and CDR2 to YFSETQ. In total, roughly 670 healthy bone marrow donors made up the cohort. At the time of sampling, all cohort members were nominally healthy, though unrecorded immune exposures were likely present. The donor tested CMV seropositive, placing the donor among the approximately 310 seropositive members of the cohort. A peripheral blood sample was collected from each donor, and TCR beta sequencing was performed on peripheral blood mononuclear cells. Genomic DNA was extracted from the blood cell samples with the Qiagen DNeasy Blood Extraction Kit. To note about this clone: It has no known antigen specificity. Per-nucleotide qualities are absent, and no much larger clonotype sits a single base away.

Library creation used the immunoSEQ multiplex PCR assay. The multiplex PCR relied on a mix of 60 forward primers for TCR Vbeta segments and 13 reverse primers for TCR Jbeta segments. The CDR3 region of rearranged TCR beta genes was amplified from genomic DNA with a multiplex PCR assay. The Illumina HiSeq System was used to sequence the amplified TCR beta libraries as 87-base-pair reads. On the authors' methods: Across the 640 or so repertoires, a later analysis counted tens of millions of unique TCR beta chains, roughly 11 million of which were shared by at least two donors. To remove PCR and sequencing errors, raw reads were error-corrected and collapsed into unique sequences using a nearest-neighbor algorithm that merged closely related sequences. To assign V, D and J gene segments, CDR3 sequences were aligned to IMGT reference sequences. For a sequence to be retained, at least a six-nucleotide match to both a V gene segment and a J gene segment was required. Rearrangements were classified as productive when the CDR3 lacked stop codons and remained in frame with V and J, and all other rearrangements were classified as non-productive. CDR3 was defined according to IMGT convention as the region running from the second conserved V-encoded cysteine to the conserved J-encoded phenylalanine. The earlier analysis of 587 of the donors excluded sequences that lacked an unambiguous match to a single V gene segment. In an earlier analysis of a few hundred of the donors, V segments were called functional above 56.7% productive rearrangements and were called segregating when the between-donor standard deviation exceeded 5%. A statistical classification framework was built for diagnosing cytomegalovirus status from the catalog of TCR beta chain sequences. In a later analysis, TCR nucleotide sequences were compared against IMGT/GENE-DB human TR gene sequences so that V and J genes could be assigned. In a later analysis, CDR3 sequences and most-parsimonious VDJ recombination scenarios were assigned using the TCRdist pipeline. In a later analysis, every TCR beta chain was defined by the combination of its CDR3 amino acid sequence and its V-gene family, and reads without a unique V-gene family were dropped. As a way to deal with suspected cross-contamination and a sequencing artifact, a later analysis dropped 500 to 700 nucleotide sequences that were highly shared and had low generation probability. In a later analysis, a clonal expansion index for each public chain was calculated from normalized within-repertoire ranks of inferred template counts. In a later analysis, generation probabilities were computed using a VDJ recombination model fitted to out-of-frame rearrangements, and the results were checked against IGoR. Hypergeometric tests were used in a later analysis to score TCR-TCR, TCR-HLA and TCR-CMV co-occurrence, with a repertoire-size bias correction applied to the TCR pairs. In a later analysis, false discovery rates were estimated by permuting HLA or CMV assignments 20 times. In a later analysis, co-occurring TCRs were grouped using DBSCAN, with TCRdist sequence similarity added in when clustering inside HLA-allele-positive subsets. Repertoires with fewer than 30,000 or more than 120,000 public chains were left out of co-occurrence clustering, as were five repertoires with anomalous nucleotide sharing. TCRdb took this table from immuneACCESS and kept in-frame rearrangements with V and J called. Such tables lack part of the clones; where checked against another copy, unresolved V genes explain under half of the gap, and the rest is unexplained. D and trimming were read from the DNA, whereas the V and J calls and clone size are those reported in that table. The sample has approximately 170,000 clones on record, approximately 84% of them singletons. The ten largest account for under 1.5% of the sample.

Sequencing used PBMCs. The source is a man aged 50 to 60 in good health and CMV-seropositive. The chain is assembled from TRBV5-1 and TRBJ2-1, with no confident D gene call. The CDR3 region has the sequence CASRPQIYNEQFF. At the DNA level, the sequence is TGCGCCAGCCGCCCACAGATCTACAATGAGCAGTTCTTC.